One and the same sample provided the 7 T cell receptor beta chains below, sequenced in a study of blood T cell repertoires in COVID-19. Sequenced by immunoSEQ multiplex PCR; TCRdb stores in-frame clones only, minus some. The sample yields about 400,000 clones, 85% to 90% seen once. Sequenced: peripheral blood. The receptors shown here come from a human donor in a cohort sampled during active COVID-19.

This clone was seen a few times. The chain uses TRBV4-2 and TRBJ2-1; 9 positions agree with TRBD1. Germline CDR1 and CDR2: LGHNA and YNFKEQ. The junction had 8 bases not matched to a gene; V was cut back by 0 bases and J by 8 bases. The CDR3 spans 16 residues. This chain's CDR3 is CASSQDSGTGSDEQFF. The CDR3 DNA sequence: TGTGCCAGCAGCCAAGATTCCGGGACAGGGTCCGATGAGCAGTTCTTC.

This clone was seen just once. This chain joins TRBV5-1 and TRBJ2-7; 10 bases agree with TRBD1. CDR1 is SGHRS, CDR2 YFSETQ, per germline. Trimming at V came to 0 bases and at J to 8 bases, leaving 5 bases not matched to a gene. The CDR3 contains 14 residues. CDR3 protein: CASSLAGTGEKQYF. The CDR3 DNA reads TGCGCCAGCAGCTTGGCCGGGACAGGGGAGAAGCAGTACTTC.

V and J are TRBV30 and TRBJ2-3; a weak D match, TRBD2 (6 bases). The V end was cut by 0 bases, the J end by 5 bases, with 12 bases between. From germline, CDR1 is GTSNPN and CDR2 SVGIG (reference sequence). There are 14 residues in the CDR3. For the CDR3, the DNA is TGTGCCTGGAGTGTATCTCTAGCGCGAGATACGCAGTATTTT. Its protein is CAWSVSLARDTQYF.

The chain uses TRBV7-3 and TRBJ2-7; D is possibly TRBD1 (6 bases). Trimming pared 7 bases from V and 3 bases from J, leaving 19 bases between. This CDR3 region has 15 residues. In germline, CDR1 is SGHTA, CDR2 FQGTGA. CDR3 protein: CASIAVGQTVYEQYF. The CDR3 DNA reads TGTGCCAGCATCGCGGTCGGACAGACTGTCTACGAGCAGTACTTC.

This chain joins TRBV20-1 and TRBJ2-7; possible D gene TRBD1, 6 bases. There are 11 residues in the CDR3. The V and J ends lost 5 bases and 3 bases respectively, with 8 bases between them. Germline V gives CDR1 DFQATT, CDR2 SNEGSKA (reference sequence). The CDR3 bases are TGCAGTGCTCGACAGGTCTACGAGCAGTACTTC. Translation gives CSARQVYEQYF.

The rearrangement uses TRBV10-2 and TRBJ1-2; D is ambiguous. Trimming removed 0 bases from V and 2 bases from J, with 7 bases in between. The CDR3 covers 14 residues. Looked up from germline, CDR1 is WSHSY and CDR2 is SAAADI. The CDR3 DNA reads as TGCGCCAGCAGTGAGTCGGTCAGAAACTATGGCTACACCTTC. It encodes CASSESVRNYGYTF.

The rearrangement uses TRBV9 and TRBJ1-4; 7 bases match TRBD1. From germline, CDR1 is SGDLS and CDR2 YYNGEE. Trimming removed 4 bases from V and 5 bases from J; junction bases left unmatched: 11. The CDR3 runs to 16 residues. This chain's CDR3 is CASSPWSDRANEKLFF. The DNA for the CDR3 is TGTGCCAGCAGCCCCTGGTCCGACAGGGCCAATGAAAAACTGTTTTTT.